What follows is one T cell receptor (beta chain) and its context. Its target is unknown. Amplification targeted the TCR beta CDR3 regions, with RNA transcripts as the source material. A first-round RT-PCR used HTBI primers, followed by a second-round multiplex PCR. From the multiplex PCR reads, TCRdb called clonotypes with MiXCR, one entry per CDR3 protein. The table has 650,000 to 900,000 distinct CDR3 sequences, around 40% seen once. This entry comes from a study of Graves' ophthalmopathy and Graves' hyperthyroidism. General study points: Most thyroid clonotypes expanded beyond 0.001 frequency were also found in blood. Ophthalmopathy progression was predicted by the model at approximately 71% sensitivity and approximately 72% specificity. With around 88% sensitivity and less than 83% specificity, a 13-signature model separated ophthalmopathy from stable hyperthyroidism.

The CDR3 is 13 residues long. Germline CDR1 reads SGHAT; CDR2 reads FQDESV (reference sequence). Trimming took 7 bases from V and 4 from J, leaving 13 bases between them. A duration under 3 months, NOSPECS ≥4, CAS ≥3 and moderate-to-severe activity characterized the donors with ophthalmopathy. The specimen sequenced was peripheral blood. This sequence joins TRBV11-1 and TRBJ1-1; no clear D gene. The TCR was taken from an adult man with Graves' ophthalmopathy. CDR3 in amino acids: CASIPAFGTEAFF. Here the CDR3 DNA reads TGTGCCAGCATCCCCGCGTTCGGCACTGAAGCTTTCTTT.